Below, 28 T cell receptor beta chains from the same sample are listed, as sequenced in a study of a mutant IDH1 vaccine in newly diagnosed glioma. The time point denotes: baseline, week 1 (first vaccination visit). Treatment denoted: pre-vaccination baseline after standard-of-care therapy. TCRdb keeps only in-frame clones here, not all; method: immunoSEQ multiplex PCR. The sample has over 75,000 clones, 80% seen once. The material was PBMCs, obtained from a glioma patient treated with radiotherapy, temozolomide or both. These TCRs come from a man aged 40-50 years with glioma.

V gene TRBV5-6 combines with J gene TRBJ2-1, with 9 bases fitting TRBD1. The germline V gene has CDR1 SGHDT and CDR2 YYEEEE. The CDR3 loop spans 15 amino acids. With 5 bases clipped from V and 1 base from J, the junction kept 4 bases outside the gene matches. The CDR3 nucleotides are TGTGCCAGCAGGAGACAGGGGGGGTCCTACAATGAGCAGTTCTTC. This encodes CASRRQGGSYNEQFF.

CDR3 DNA: TGTGCCAGTAGTGGAGAGCGGGGACAGGGAGGATGGAACACTGAAGCTTTCTTT. Amino acids: CASSGERGQGGWNTEAFF. The chain recombines TRBV19 with TRBJ1-1; 9 nucleotides line up with TRBD1. Losses at the gene ends were 5 bases for V and 1 base for J; bases not matched to a gene: 14. Germline CDR1 is LNHDA and CDR2 is SQIVND (reference sequence). The length of the CDR3 is 18 residues. Using reference TRBV19 and TRBJ1-1 for the parts outside the CDR3, the full variable domain is DGGITQSPKYLFRKEGQNVTLSCEQNLNHDAMYWYRQDPGQGLRLIYYSQIVNDFQKGDIAEGYSVSREKKESFPLTVTSAQKNPTAFYLCASSGERGQGGWNTEAFFGQGTRLTVV.

Only one count was recorded for this clone. V usage is TRBV28 and J usage is TRBJ1-1; 11 bases agree with TRBD1. The CDR3 is made up of 16 amino acids. V shed 3 bases, J shed 5 bases, and the junction held 8 bases outside the gene matches. Germline lookup yields CDR1 MDHEN and CDR2 SYDVKM. The CDR3 DNA is TGTGCCAGCAGTTTCTACGGACAGGGGGCGAGGACTGAAGCTTTCTTT. It yields the protein CASSFYGQGARTEAFF.

The gene calls are TRBV19 and TRBJ1-3, with 8 bases matching TRBD1. Germline-derived CDR1 and CDR2 are LNHDA and SQIVND (reference sequence). This CDR3 comprises 16 residues. V lost 4 bases and J lost 2; bases outside the gene matches: 7. The CDR3 DNA follows: TGTGCCAGTAGTAAATGGACAGGGCCGACTGGAAACACCATATATTTT. Amino acid sequence: CASSKWTGPTGNTIYF. The full variable domain, rest sourced from reference TRBV19 and TRBJ1-3, is DGGITQSPKYLFRKEGQNVTLSCEQNLNHDAMYWYRQDPGQGLRLIYYSQIVNDFQKGDIAEGYSVSREKKESFPLTVTSAQKNPTAFYLCASSKWTGPTGNTIYFGEGSWLTVV.

The chain uses TRBV5-6 and TRBJ1-1, with TRBD1 matching 7 bases. Trimming removed 4 bases from V and 7 bases from J; junction bases left unmatched: 7. The CDR3 is 13 residues long. The V gene's germline CDR1 is SGHDT and CDR2 YYEEEE. CDR3 bases: TGTGCCAGCAGCCCCGGGACAGCCATTGAAGCTTTCTTT. Its translation is CASSPGTAIEAFF.

The chain joins TRBV28 to TRBJ2-7; 8 bases fit TRBD2. V was pared by 2 bases and J by 4 bases, with 10 bases of the junction left unmatched. The germline gives CDR1 MDHEN, CDR2 SYDVKM. This CDR3 comprises 16 residues. The DNA for the CDR3 is TGTGCCAGCAGTTTAAGGACCAGCGGGGGTATTTACGAGCAGTACTTC. Its translation: CASSLRTSGGIYEQYF.

The chain recombines TRBV18 with TRBJ1-3; 8 bases are a match to TRBD1. CDR3 length: 15 residues. In germline, CDR1 is KGHSH, CDR2 LQKENI. The V gene end was trimmed by 3 bases and the J gene end by 0 bases; junction bases not matched to a gene: 1. In DNA form, the CDR3 reads TGTGCCAGCTCACCTGGACAGGGCTCTGGAAACACCATATATTTT. Its protein product is CASSPGQGSGNTIYF.

The chain has TRBV7-9 and TRBJ2-5; the D call may be TRBD1 or TRBD2 (6 bases each). With 4 bases removed from V and 1 base from J, the gap between germline ends came to 16 bases. This CDR3 is 16 amino acids long. From germline, CDR1 is SEHNR and CDR2 FQNEAQ (reference sequence). In nucleotides, the CDR3 is TGTGCCAGCAGCTCCCCCTCATGGGGGGCCCAAGAGACCCAGTACTTC. Translated, it gives CASSSPSWGAQETQYF.

This chain's CDR3 is CASSAKVAPDTQYF. The DNA of the CDR3 is TGTGCCAGCAGCGCAAAAGTTGCTCCGGATACGCAGTATTTT. V is TRBV7-2 and J is TRBJ2-3; D gene uncertain. There are 14 residues in the CDR3. V dropped 5 bases and J dropped 6 bases, with 15 bases sitting between them. Germline values: CDR1 SGHTA, CDR2 FQGNSA.

This clone was seen a handful of times. The genes are TRBV28 and TRBJ2-1; a possible D gene is TRBD2 (5 bases). The CDR3 totals 17 residues. Trimming left V 1 base short and J 5 bases short, with 18 bases between. CDR1 MDHEN and CDR2 SYDVKM come from the germline V gene. DNA of the CDR3: TGTGCCAGCAGTTTATTCCCCCTAGCCATTATTCACAATGAGCAGTTCTTC. Residues: CASSLFPLAIIHNEQFF.

This rearrangement joins TRBV28 to TRBJ1-2, with D possibly being TRBD1 (5 bases). V lost 8 bases, J lost 4 bases, and 11 bases lay in between. Germline values: CDR1 MDHEN, CDR2 SYDVKM. This CDR3 region has 12 residues. In DNA, the CDR3 is TGTGCCAGCTCAGGGCGTACCTATGGCTACACCTTC. This gives the protein CASSGRTYGYTF.

The rearrangement links TRBV19 to TRBJ2-7, with 9 bases fitting TRBD1. The germline CDR1 and CDR2 sequences are LNHDA and SQIVND (reference sequence). V shed 6 bases, J shed 4 bases, and the junction held 4 bases outside the gene matches. This CDR3 region has 13 residues. The CDR3 spells CASRGQGLYEQYF. In nucleotides, the CDR3 is TGTGCCAGTAGAGGACAGGGGCTTTACGAGCAGTACTTC.

This chain connects TRBV29-1 to TRBJ2-3; 11 bases align to TRBD1. The ends lost 5 bases at V and 0 bases at J; junction bases unmatched: 4. The CDR3 loop spans 15 amino acids. Looked up from germline, CDR1 is SQVTM and CDR2 is ANQGSEA. DNA for the CDR3: TGCAGCGTTCGGACAGGGGGCGCGAGCACAGATACGCAGTATTTT. Encoded protein: CSVRTGGASTDTQYF.

The chain uses TRBV9 and TRBJ2-5; no firm D call. Germline V CDR1 and CDR2: SGDLS, YYNGEE. The CDR3 totals 13 residues. V lost 0 bases and J 5 bases, leaving 8 bases between the germline ends. The CDR3 reads CASSVADMETQYF. CDR3 sequence (DNA): TGTGCCAGCAGCGTAGCGGATATGGAGACCCAGTACTTC.

This rearrangement joins TRBV5-6 to TRBJ1-5, with D uncertain. Per germline, CDR1 SGHDT and CDR2 YYEEEE. Trimming stripped 4 bases from V and 2 bases from J, with 13 bases between. The CDR3 runs to 15 residues. CDR3 sequence (DNA): TGTGCCAGCAGCCTTGGGCGTCATGGCAATCAGCCCCAGCATTTT. Translated, it gives CASSLGRHGNQPQHF.

This rearrangement joins TRBV6-5 to TRBJ1-2; 9 bases line up with TRBD1. Trimming cost V 0 bases and J 7 bases; bases outside gene matches: 9. This CDR3 is 16 amino acids long. The germline V gene has CDR1 MNHEY and CDR2 SVGAGI. The CDR3 reads CASSYSKHRGRLGYTF. Here the CDR3 DNA reads TGTGCCAGCAGTTACTCGAAGCACAGGGGGCGTCTTGGCTACACCTTC.

The J gene is TRBJ2-5, the V gene TRBV11-2; 9 nucleotides line up with TRBD2. The CDR3 is 15 amino acids. The V gene's germline CDR1 is SGHAT and CDR2 FQNNGV. Losses at the gene ends were 6 bases for V and 1 base for J; bases not matched to a gene: 6. The CDR3, as DNA: TGTGCCAGCAGTTATAGCGGGAGTGGCCAAGAGACCCAGTACTTC. It encodes CASSYSGSGQETQYF.

V is TRBV4-2 and J is TRBJ2-4, with TRBD1 as a possible D gene (6 bases). V gave up 4 bases and J gave up 1 base, with 8 bases separating them. Germline V gene sequence: CDR1 LGHNA, CDR2 YNFKEQ. The CDR3 is made up of 14 amino acids. This CDR3 reads CASSPQGAKNIQYF. CDR3 DNA sequence: TGTGCCAGCAGCCCCCAGGGGGCCAAAAACATTCAGTACTTC.

The chain has TRBV19 and TRBJ2-2; the match to TRBD2 covers 8 bases. J gave up 4 bases and V 3 bases, and 7 bases lay outside the gene matches. Germline V gene sequence: CDR1 LNHDA, CDR2 SQIVND (reference sequence). This CDR3 is 16 amino acids long. CDR3 protein: CASSMKAGGATGELFF. The CDR3 bases are TGTGCCAGTAGTATGAAGGCGGGAGGAGCCACCGGGGAGCTGTTTTTT.

This clone was seen only a few times. The V and J genes are TRBV7-2 and TRBJ2-7; 8 bases align to TRBD2. The germline gives CDR1 SGHTA, CDR2 FQGNSA. V was pared by 6 bases and J by 4 bases, with 14 bases of the junction left unmatched. There are 16 residues in the CDR3. The CDR3, as DNA: TGTGCCAGCAGTGGGGTCGGGGCGGGAGGCAGGTACGAGCAGTACTTC. Its translation: CASSGVGAGGRYEQYF.

This clone has only a few counts. The rearrangement joins TRBV28 to TRBJ1-2, with D perhaps matching TRBD1 (5 bases). The CDR3 runs to 12 residues. Germline assignment: CDR1 MDHEN and CDR2 SYDVKM. The germline V and J ends were trimmed by 7 bases and 9 bases, with 15 bases remaining between them. The CDR3 sequence is CASKQGSVSYTF. In nucleotides, the CDR3 is TGTGCCAGCAAGCAGGGTTCGGTTAGCTACACCTTC.

This clone was seen just once. The chain employs TRBV15 and TRBJ2-1; possible D gene TRBD2, 6 bases. Between the trimmed V and J ends, which lost 4 bases and 8 bases, there was a span of 21 bases. Germline V gene sequence: CDR1 LNHNV, CDR2 YYDKDF (reference sequence). The CDR3 runs 16 residues. The chain's CDR3 is CATSMRGSSMGDEQFF. CDR3 nucleotide sequence: TGTGCCACCAGCATGCGGGGCTCTAGCATGGGGGATGAGCAGTTCTTC.

This clone was counted once. The rearrangement joins TRBV28 to TRBJ2-6; the D is unclear. Germline V gives CDR1 MDHEN, CDR2 SYDVKM. Trimming pared 6 bases from V and 0 bases from J, leaving 3 bases between. This CDR3 comprises 13 residues. CDR3 in DNA: TGTGCCAGCAGGGGCTCTGGGGCCAACGTCCTGACTTTC. Translation gives CASRGSGANVLTF.

CDR3 DNA sequence: TGTGCCAGCAATGAGCAGTTCTTC. Residues: CASNEQFF. The V and J genes are TRBV7-9 and TRBJ2-1; D unclear. This CDR3 comprises 8 residues. Trimming cost V 7 bases and J 8 bases, with 0 bases left between them. Germline V CDR1 and CDR2: SEHNR, FQNEAQ (reference sequence).

J is TRBJ1-1 and V is TRBV21-1; the table calls TRBD1, which could not be checked here. TRBV21-1 counts as a pseudogene. This CDR3 spans 12 amino acids. The CDR3 nucleotides read TGTGCCAGCAGCAAAGGAGTCAGGGGGGCTTTCTTT. Protein sequence: CASSKGVRGAFF.

The rearrangement uses TRBV19 and TRBJ2-3; no clear D gene. The CDR3 has 13 amino acids. The germline V gene encodes CDR1 LNHDA and CDR2 SQIVND (reference sequence). V lost 3 bases, J lost 5 bases, and 9 bases lay in between. CDR3 sequence (DNA): TGTGCCAGTAGTATCCTTCCGGGAGATACGCAGTATTTT. Amino acids: CASSILPGDTQYF.

This clone has just one count. The chain links TRBV2 to TRBJ2-7; D call uncertain. The V end lost 8 bases, the J end lost 6 bases, and 14 bases lay between the germline ends. In germline, CDR1 is SNHLY, CDR2 FYNNEI. The CDR3 consists of 12 residues. CDR3 sequence (DNA): TGTGCCAGCTCACCCCGGTGGGCCGAGCAGTACTTC. Amino acids: CASSPRWAEQYF.

This chain connects TRBV7-2 to TRBJ2-7; D is unresolved. CDR1 is SGHTA and CDR2 is FQGNSA in the germline V gene. Trimming removed 5 bases at V and 2 bases at J, with 10 bases between. The CDR3 loop spans 13 amino acids. CDR3 in DNA: TGTGCCAGCAGCCCGGATGCGGCCTACGAGCAGTACTTC. This gives the protein CASSPDAAYEQYF.